This is a list of T cell receptor beta chains from one sample in a study of blood T cell repertoires in COVID-19. Using immunoSEQ multiplex PCR, the repertoire was profiled, and TCRdb retains in-frame clones only, with some absent. The sample has roughly 100,000 clones, 90% to 95% seen once. Sequencing was done on a sample of peripheral blood. All receptors derive from a human donor in a cohort sampled during active COVID-19. Each CDR3 is given with its conserved first and last residue. D genes are given only for firm matches. Size is stated for part of the rows, as once, few or many counts, or as a class when the clone is expanded.

cdr3_aa: CSAGMSSTDTQYF
cdr3_nt: TGCAGCGCCGGGATGTCTAGCACAGATACGCAGTATTTT
v_call: TRBV29-1
clone_size: -
d_call: -
cdr3_length: 13
j_call: TRBJ2-3

cdr3_aa: CASSFTGGSEAFF
cdr3_nt: TGTGCCAGCAGTTTTACAGGGGGCTCTGAAGCTTTCTTT
v_call: TRBV6-5
clone_size: -
d_call: TRBD1
cdr3_length: 13
j_call: TRBJ1-1

cdr3_aa: CASSPASGGYEQYF
cdr3_nt: TGTGCCAGCAGCCCTGCTAGCGGGGGTTACGAGCAGTACTTC
v_call: TRBV3-1/TRBV3-2
clone_size: -
d_call: TRBD2
cdr3_length: 14
j_call: TRBJ2-7

cdr3_aa: CASSQTGYEQYF
cdr3_nt: TGTGCCAGCAGCCAGACAGGGTACGAGCAGTACTTC
v_call: TRBV12-3/TRBV12-4
clone_size: -
d_call: TRBD1
cdr3_length: 12
j_call: TRBJ2-7

cdr3_aa: CASSSRGFEGTGELFF
cdr3_nt: TGTGCCAGCAGCTCCAGGGGATTTGAGGGCACCGGGGAGCTGTTTTTT
v_call: TRBV13
clone_size: -
d_call: -
cdr3_length: 16
j_call: TRBJ2-2

cdr3_aa: CASSPGLAGYLPSYEQYF
cdr3_nt: TGTGCCAGCAGTCCCGGACTAGCGGGTTACCTTCCCTCCTACGAGCAGTACTTC
v_call: TRBV27
clone_size: -
d_call: TRBD2
cdr3_length: 18
j_call: TRBJ2-7

cdr3_aa: CASSQGNYGYTF
cdr3_nt: TGCGCCAGCAGTCAGGGCAACTATGGCTACACCTTC
v_call: TRBV5-1
clone_size: once
d_call: -
cdr3_length: 12
j_call: TRBJ1-2

cdr3_aa: CASSLVASSYNEQFF
cdr3_nt: TGTGCCAGCAGCTTAGTAGCGTCCTCCTACAATGAGCAGTTCTTC
v_call: TRBV9
clone_size: -
d_call: -
cdr3_length: 15
j_call: TRBJ2-1

cdr3_aa: CAWRQSSGNTIYF
cdr3_nt: TGTGCCTGGAGACAGAGCTCTGGAAACACCATATATTTT
v_call: TRBV30
clone_size: -
d_call: -
cdr3_length: 13
j_call: TRBJ1-3

cdr3_aa: CASSLHFLADAGELFF
cdr3_nt: TGCGCCAGCAGCTTGCATTTTCTAGCGGACGCCGGGGAGCTGTTTTTT
v_call: TRBV5-1
clone_size: once
d_call: TRBD2
cdr3_length: 16
j_call: TRBJ2-2

cdr3_aa: CASSFSNYGYTF
cdr3_nt: TGCGCCAGCAGCTTCTCTAACTATGGCTACACCTTC
v_call: TRBV5-1
clone_size: once
d_call: -
cdr3_length: 12
j_call: TRBJ1-2

cdr3_aa: CASSYSNSEAFF
cdr3_nt: TGTGCCAGCAGTTACTCGAACAGTGAAGCTTTCTTT
v_call: TRBV6-5
clone_size: -
d_call: -
cdr3_length: 12
j_call: TRBJ1-1

cdr3_aa: CASSSGFSNQPQHF
cdr3_nt: TGTGCCAGCAGTTCAGGGTTTAGCAATCAGCCCCAGCATTTT
v_call: TRBV27
clone_size: -
d_call: -
cdr3_length: 14
j_call: TRBJ1-5

cdr3_aa: CASSATGGGGPYGYTF
cdr3_nt: TGTGCCAGCAGCGCGACCGGTGGGGGGGGACCGTATGGCTACACCTTC
v_call: TRBV7-9
clone_size: -
d_call: -
cdr3_length: 16
j_call: TRBJ1-2

cdr3_aa: CASSYPTASGYSYNEQFF
cdr3_nt: TGTGCCAGCAGTTACCCCACCGCTAGCGGGTATTCCTACAATGAGCAGTTCTTC
v_call: TRBV28
clone_size: -
d_call: TRBD2
cdr3_length: 18
j_call: TRBJ2-1

cdr3_aa: CASSPKAKLTGIQPYEQYF
cdr3_nt: TGTGCCAGCAGCCCCAAGGCCAAACTCACCGGGATACAACCCTACGAGCAGTACTTC
v_call: TRBV3-1/TRBV3-2
clone_size: -
d_call: -
cdr3_length: 19
j_call: TRBJ2-7

cdr3_aa: CASSLGRRDSVTEAFF
cdr3_nt: TGTGCCAGCAGCTTAGGACGTCGGGACTCCGTGACTGAAGCTTTCTTT
v_call: TRBV7-2
clone_size: once
d_call: -
cdr3_length: 16
j_call: TRBJ1-1

cdr3_aa: CASSLGGGAGQPQHF
cdr3_nt: TGTGCCAGCAGTCTCGGAGGGGGGGCTGGTCAGCCCCAGCATTTT
v_call: TRBV27
clone_size: -
d_call: -
cdr3_length: 15
j_call: TRBJ1-5

cdr3_aa: CASSLGQGYTGELFF
cdr3_nt: TGCGCCAGCAGCTTGGGTCAGGGGTACACCGGGGAGCTGTTTTTT
v_call: TRBV5-1
clone_size: -
d_call: -
cdr3_length: 15
j_call: TRBJ2-2

cdr3_aa: CASSWVEGGALLSGYTF
cdr3_nt: TGTGCCAGCAGTTGGGTGGAGGGGGGGGCCCTTCTCTCTGGCTACACCTTC
v_call: TRBV19
clone_size: -
d_call: -
cdr3_length: 17
j_call: TRBJ1-2

cdr3_aa: CSARSYNEQFF
cdr3_nt: TGCAGTGCCCGGAGCTACAATGAGCAGTTCTTC
v_call: TRBV20-1
clone_size: -
d_call: -
cdr3_length: 11
j_call: TRBJ2-1

cdr3_aa: CASSISRVVGTEAFF
cdr3_nt: TGTGCCAGCAGCATCAGCAGGGTCGTCGGCACTGAAGCTTTCTTT
v_call: TRBV7-8
clone_size: -
d_call: -
cdr3_length: 15
j_call: TRBJ1-1

cdr3_aa: CASSQGGPTGDNEQFF
cdr3_nt: TGCGCCAGCAGCCAAGGCGGCCCTACAGGGGACAATGAGCAGTTCTTC
v_call: TRBV4-3
clone_size: -
d_call: TRBD1
cdr3_length: 16
j_call: TRBJ2-1

cdr3_aa: CASSSPMGARETQYF
cdr3_nt: TGTGCCAGCAGTTCCCCCATGGGGGCGCGAGAGACCCAGTACTTC
v_call: TRBV28
clone_size: -
d_call: -
cdr3_length: 15
j_call: TRBJ2-5

cdr3_aa: CASSLMAGQNTEAFF
cdr3_nt: TGTGCCAGCAGCTTAATGGCAGGACAGAACACTGAAGCTTTCTTT
v_call: TRBV7-2
clone_size: -
d_call: -
cdr3_length: 15
j_call: TRBJ1-1

cdr3_aa: CASSLPRTGELFF
cdr3_nt: TGTGCCAGCAGCTTACCGCGGACCGGGGAGCTGTTTTTT
v_call: TRBV7-9
clone_size: -
d_call: -
cdr3_length: 13
j_call: TRBJ2-2

cdr3_aa: CASSPEGSYYEQYF
cdr3_nt: TGTGCCAGCAGCCCAGAGGGATCTTACTACGAGCAGTACTTC
v_call: TRBV7-9
clone_size: -
d_call: -
cdr3_length: 14
j_call: TRBJ2-7

cdr3_aa: CASSPPGYPIGEQYF
cdr3_nt: TGTGCCAGCAGTCCGCCGGGGTACCCTATAGGCGAGCAGTACTTC
v_call: TRBV28
clone_size: -
d_call: -
cdr3_length: 15
j_call: TRBJ2-7

cdr3_aa: CASGPGLAGEQYF
cdr3_nt: TGTGCCAGCGGACCGGGACTAGCTGGCGAGCAGTACTTC
v_call: TRBV14
clone_size: -
d_call: TRBD2
cdr3_length: 13
j_call: TRBJ2-7

cdr3_aa: CASSFPGSGGYTF
cdr3_nt: TGTGCCAGCAGTTTCCCTGGGTCGGGGGGCTACACCTTC
v_call: TRBV27
clone_size: -
d_call: -
cdr3_length: 13
j_call: TRBJ1-2

cdr3_aa: CASSQATSGVTTGEQFF
cdr3_nt: TGCGCCAGCAGCCAGGCCACTAGCGGGGTTACGACTGGTGAGCAGTTCTTC
v_call: TRBV4-3
clone_size: -
d_call: TRBD2
cdr3_length: 17
j_call: TRBJ2-1

cdr3_aa: CATSRDRGLYEQYF
cdr3_nt: TGTGCCACCAGCAGGGACAGGGGTCTCTACGAGCAGTACTTC
v_call: TRBV15
clone_size: -
d_call: TRBD1
cdr3_length: 14
j_call: TRBJ2-7

cdr3_aa: CASSTRQGPSSTDTQYF
cdr3_nt: TGTGCCAGCAGCACCCGACAGGGGCCGTCTAGCACAGATACGCAGTATTTT
v_call: TRBV21-1
clone_size: -
d_call: -
cdr3_length: 17
j_call: TRBJ2-3

cdr3_aa: CASSSTSTDTQYF
cdr3_nt: TGTGCCAGCTCATCGACTAGCACAGATACGCAGTATTTT
v_call: TRBV18
clone_size: -
d_call: -
cdr3_length: 13
j_call: TRBJ2-3

cdr3_aa: CASKYAGTGNTGELFF
cdr3_nt: TGTGCCAGCAAGTACGCGGGGACAGGGAACACCGGGGAGCTGTTTTTT
v_call: TRBV27
clone_size: -
d_call: TRBD1
cdr3_length: 16
j_call: TRBJ2-2

cdr3_aa: CASSQARGGRPSNQPQHF
cdr3_nt: TGTGCCAGCAGCCAAGCCAGGGGCGGGAGGCCTAGCAATCAGCCCCAGCATTTT
v_call: TRBV3-1/TRBV3-2
clone_size: -
d_call: -
cdr3_length: 18
j_call: TRBJ1-5

cdr3_aa: CASSLAVLAGPYNEQFF
cdr3_nt: TGCGCCAGCAGCTTGGCCGTTTTAGCGGGGCCATACAATGAGCAGTTCTTC
v_call: TRBV5-1
clone_size: -
d_call: TRBD2
cdr3_length: 17
j_call: TRBJ2-1

cdr3_aa: CASSESRDTLWELFF
cdr3_nt: TGCGCCAGCAGCGAAAGTCGGGACACCCTGTGGGAGCTGTTTTTT
v_call: TRBV10-2
clone_size: -
d_call: -
cdr3_length: 15
j_call: TRBJ2-2

cdr3_aa: CASSIRQGAHSF
cdr3_nt: TGTGCCAGCAGTATACGACAAGGGGCACATTCTTTC
v_call: TRBV28
clone_size: -
d_call: -
cdr3_length: 12
j_call: TRBJ1-1

cdr3_aa: CASSGDRVAGNTIYF
cdr3_nt: TGTGCCAGCAGTGGGGACAGGGTAGCTGGAAACACCATATATTTT
v_call: TRBV2
clone_size: -
d_call: TRBD1
cdr3_length: 15
j_call: TRBJ1-3

cdr3_aa: CASGLTGQGGYTF
cdr3_nt: TGTGCCAGCGGATTAACGGGACAAGGCGGCTACACCTTC
v_call: TRBV12-3/TRBV12-4
clone_size: -
d_call: -
cdr3_length: 13
j_call: TRBJ1-2

cdr3_aa: CASSRQTNQPQHF
cdr3_nt: TGTGCCAGCAGCCGACAGACAAATCAGCCCCAGCATTTT
v_call: TRBV3-1/TRBV3-2
clone_size: once
d_call: -
cdr3_length: 13
j_call: TRBJ1-5

cdr3_aa: CAWSHGGGGYEQYF
cdr3_nt: TGTGCCTGGAGTCATGGGGGAGGGGGCTACGAGCAGTACTTC
v_call: TRBV30
clone_size: -
d_call: -
cdr3_length: 14
j_call: TRBJ2-7

cdr3_aa: CASSIGRGGYGYTF
cdr3_nt: TGTGCCAGTAGTATTGGCAGGGGTGGCTATGGCTACACCTTC
v_call: TRBV19
clone_size: -
d_call: -
cdr3_length: 14
j_call: TRBJ1-2

cdr3_aa: CASSWTGSLEQFF
cdr3_nt: TGTGCCAGCAGCTGGACAGGTTCTTTAGAGCAGTTCTTC
v_call: TRBV11-3
clone_size: -
d_call: TRBD1
cdr3_length: 13
j_call: TRBJ2-1